One and the same sample provided the 13 T cell receptor beta chains below, sequenced in a study of cytomegalovirus exposure and HLA in healthy donors. Both 60 Vbeta primers and 13 Jbeta primers went into the PCR. Clones were sequenced by immunoSEQ multiplex PCR, and TCRdb holds only the in-frame ones, with some missing. This sample's clone table lists some 33,000 clones. Sequencing input: PBMCs. The receptors here all came from a female donor in good health and CMV-seronegative.

The V gene is TRBV28, the J gene TRBJ2-4; tentatively, D is TRBD1 (5 bases). Germline V gives CDR1 MDHEN, CDR2 SYDVKM. Trimming cost V 7 bases and J 1 base, with 14 bases left between them. This CDR3 spans 15 amino acids. The CDR3 reads CASTRKRGAKNIQYF. As DNA, the CDR3 is TGTGCCAGCACTCGAAAAAGGGGCGCCAAAAACATTCAGTACTTC.

The CDR3 reads CASSPGRLAYNSPLHF. DNA of the CDR3: TGTGCCAGCTCACCAGGGAGGCTCGCCTATAATTCACCCCTCCACTTT. This chain uses TRBV18 with TRBJ1-6; D is undetermined. Deletions cut 2 bases from V and 2 bases from J, with 10 bases between. CDR1 KGHSH and CDR2 LQKENI come from the germline V gene. This CDR3 spans 16 amino acids.

The CDR3 is CASKGGAGTIEGQFF. Written as DNA, the CDR3 is TGTGCCAGTAAAGGAGGGGCAGGGACTATTGAGGGGCAGTTCTTC. The genes are TRBV19 and TRBJ2-1; 7 bases are a match to TRBD2. Germline V gene lookup returns CDR1 LNHDA and CDR2 SQIVND (reference sequence). V shed 7 bases and J 12 bases; nucleotides not matched to a gene: 18. The CDR3 totals 15 residues. Full variable domain (rest looked up from reference TRBV19 and TRBJ2-1): DGGITQSPKYLFRKEGQNVTLSCEQNLNHDAMYWYRQDPGQGLRLIYYSQIVNDFQKGDIAEGYSVSREKKESFPLTVTSAQKNPTAFYLCASKGGAGTIEGQFFGPGTRLTVL.

This chain links TRBV7-9 with TRBJ1-5; no clear D gene. CDR3 length: 12 residues. V was clipped by 2 bases and J by 4 bases, with 3 bases between them. The germline V gene has CDR1 SEHNR and CDR2 FQNEAQ (reference sequence). This CDR3 reads CASSLTNQPQHF. The CDR3 nucleotides read TGTGCCAGCAGCTTAACTAATCAGCCCCAGCATTTT.

The chain uses TRBV9 and TRBJ2-2; possible D gene TRBD2, 6 bases. The V end was cut by 7 bases, the J end by 3 bases, with 13 bases between. The CDR3 runs 14 residues. Germline assignment: CDR1 SGDLS and CDR2 YYNGEE. In nucleotides, the CDR3 is TGTGCCAGCGGTCGGCGGGACCACACCGGGGAGCTGTTTTTT. It codes for CASGRRDHTGELFF. Filled out from reference TRBV9 and TRBJ2-2, the complete variable domain reads DSGVTQTPKHLITATGQRVTLRCSPRSGDLSVYWYQQSLDQGLQFLIQYYNGEERAKGNILERFSAQQFPDLHSELNLSSLELGDSALYFCASGRRDHTGELFFGEGSRLTVL.

The gene calls are TRBV7-2 and TRBJ1-1; 10 nucleotides line up with TRBD1. CDR3 length: 14 residues. V gave up 3 bases and J gave up 5 bases; unmatched junction bases: 3. Germline assignment: CDR1 SGHTA and CDR2 FQGNSA. The CDR3 nucleotides read TGTGCCAGCAGCTTCGACAGGGGGCGGACTGAAGCTTTCTTT. This gives the protein CASSFDRGRTEAFF.

The chain recombines TRBV28 with TRBJ1-6; weak D call: TRBD1 (5 bases). This CDR3 comprises 14 residues. Germline V gene sequence: CDR1 MDHEN, CDR2 SYDVKM. The V end lost 3 bases, the J end lost 9 bases, and 12 bases lay between the germline ends. DNA of the CDR3: TGTGCCAGCAGTTTCTACCAGGGTAGTTCACCCCTCCACTTT. Translated: CASSFYQGSSPLHF.

The chain employs TRBV9 and TRBJ2-3, with TRBD1 matching 8 bases. The CDR3 runs to 14 residues. The V gene's germline CDR1 is SGDLS and CDR2 YYNGEE. The J segment lost 6 bases and the V segment lost 0 bases, leaving 3 bases of the junction unmatched. The CDR3 nucleotides are TGTGCCAGCAGCGTAGGTGGACAGGGTGATACGCAGTATTTT. Amino acids: CASSVGGQGDTQYF.

V is TRBV19 and J is TRBJ2-1; no definite D call. V dropped 10 bases and J dropped 5 bases, with 6 bases sitting between them. Looked up from germline, CDR1 is LNHDA and CDR2 is SQIVND (reference sequence). CDR3 size: 10 residues. CDR3 in DNA: TGTGCCACCGAGAACAATGAGCAGTTCTTC. Encoded protein: CATENNEQFF. The full variable domain, with the rest looked up from reference TRBV19 and TRBJ2-1, is DGGITQSPKYLFRKEGQNVTLSCEQNLNHDAMYWYRQDPGQGLRLIYYSQIVNDFQKGDIAEGYSVSREKKESFPLTVTSAQKNPTAFYLCATENNEQFFGPGTRLTVL.

The chain employs TRBV18 and TRBJ1-2; D is ambiguous. Germline assignment: CDR1 KGHSH and CDR2 LQKENI. This CDR3 is 14 amino acids long. V was clipped by 3 bases and J by 7 bases, with 15 bases between them. The CDR3 reads CASSPNEGKVGYTF. In DNA, the CDR3 is TGTGCCAGCTCACCCAATGAGGGAAAGGTTGGCTACACCTTC.

The rearrangement links TRBV27 to TRBJ1-1, with a weak D call TRBD1 (6 bases). The CDR3 loop spans 15 amino acids. V was pared by 2 bases and J by 6 bases, with 16 bases between. Germline V gives CDR1 MNHEY, CDR2 SMNVEV (reference sequence). CDR3 DNA: TGTGCCAGCAGTTTAGGGGGCAGGTTAAGCCCTGAAGCTTTCTTT. Protein product: CASSLGGRLSPEAFF.

The gene calls are TRBV7-8 and TRBJ2-7; 8 bases match TRBD1. The ends lost 6 bases at V and 2 bases at J; junction bases unmatched: 12. Germline V gene sequence: CDR1 SGHVS, CDR2 FQNEAQ. There are 16 residues in the CDR3. In DNA, the CDR3 is TGTGCCAGCAGTGTCGGGGGCAGGGGGCAACCCTACGAGCAGTACTTC. Protein: CASSVGGRGQPYEQYF. Drawing the rest from reference TRBV7-8 and TRBJ2-7, the complete variable domain is GAGVSQSPRYKVAKRGQDVALRCDPISGHVSLFWYQQALGQGPEFLTYFQNEAQLDKSGLPSDRFFAERPEGSVSTLKIQRTQQEDSAVYLCASSVGGRGQPYEQYFGPGTRLTVT.

The chain uses TRBV7-3 and TRBJ1-2; D gene unclear. Germline V lookup: CDR1 SGHTA, CDR2 FQGTGA. The CDR3 length is 15 residues. Trimming took 9 bases from V and 7 from J, leaving 24 bases between them. The DNA of the CDR3 is TGTGCCAGGGAGACTGGACTTAAAATTCCGGGTGGCTACACCTTC. This gives the protein CARETGLKIPGGYTF.